The next 28 T cell receptor beta chains were all read from a single sample in a study of post-analysis software for immune sequencing data. Study-wide points: With TRBV5-6, TRBV5-1 and TRBV20-1 included, about five TRBV segments were more frequent in patients than in controls.

Prepared TCR beta cDNA libraries contained unique molecular identifiers. TCRdb re-called the PCR reads with MiXCR, one entry per CDR3 protein. The table includes approximately 250,000 distinct CDR3 sequences, 36% detected once. The antigens these receptors bind are not known. The sample was blood. All receptors come from a girl between 10 and 17 years old with multiple sclerosis.

This clonotype was observed many times. The chain combines TRBV28 with TRBJ1-2; 7 bases fit TRBD1. With V trimmed by 5 bases and J by 2 bases, 8 bases remained unmatched. The length of the CDR3 is 15 residues. Germline V lookup: CDR1 MDHEN, CDR2 SYDVKM. This chain's CDR3 is CASSPHDRVNYGYTF. CDR3 coding DNA: TGTGCCAGCAGTCCCCACGACAGGGTAAACTATGGCTACACCTTC.

About this clonotype: This may arise from a read error, as a much more abundant clone is one base away. The chain carries TRBV5-1 and TRBJ2-7; possible D gene TRBD2, 5 bases. The J call may be incorrect, as the DNA end agrees better with TRBJ2-5. The CDR3 length is 11 residues. Germline V gene lookup returns CDR1 SGHRS and CDR2 YFSETQ. CDR3: CASQEAETQYF. The CDR3 bases are TGCGCCAGCCAGGAGGCAGAGACCCAGTACTTC.

This clonotype was observed many times. The V and J genes are TRBV29-1 and TRBJ2-1; a possible D gene is TRBD1 (5 bases). The CDR3 is 12 residues long. The V end was cut by 3 bases, the J end by 12 bases, with 15 bases between. In germline, CDR1 is SQVTM, CDR2 ANQGSEA. The CDR3 is CSVDKGADGQFF. The CDR3, as DNA: TGCAGCGTTGATAAAGGGGCTGATGGGCAGTTCTTC.

V gene TRBV4-2 combines with J gene TRBJ2-5; 13 nucleotides line up with TRBD2. The J call may be incorrect, as the DNA end agrees better with TRBJ2-7. CDR3 length: 18 residues. Germline CDR1 and CDR2: LGHNA and YNFKEQ. Here the CDR3 reads CASSQALAGGHRASEQYF. CDR3 bases: TGTGCCAGCAGCCAAGCACTAGCGGGGGGGCATAGGGCGAGCGAGCAGTACTTC.

The chain couples TRBV20-1 to TRBJ2-2; D is perhaps TRBD1 or TRBD2 (6 bases each). CDR3 size: 16 residues. Germline V gene sequence: CDR1 DFQATT, CDR2 SNEGSKA (reference sequence). Trimming shortened V by 1 base and J by 5 bases, and 17 bases separated the two germline ends. The chain's CDR3 is CSARGPPRGRTGELFF. CDR3 in DNA: TGCAGTGCTAGAGGCCCCCCACGGGGGCGTACCGGGGAGCTGTTTTTT.

This clonotype was counted between two and nine times. The rearrangement joins TRBV3-1 to TRBJ1-1; D is uncertain. The CDR3 runs 13 residues. The ends were cut back, 5 bases at V and 4 bases at J, with 11 bases in the middle. Per germline, CDR1 LGHDT and CDR2 YNNKEL (reference sequence). The CDR3 spells CASSYKWGTEAFF. DNA of the CDR3: TGTGCCAGCAGCTATAAGTGGGGCACTGAAGCTTTCTTT.

This clonotype was seen ten or more times. The rearrangement links TRBV5-6 to TRBJ2-3; TRBD1 matches at 7 bases. The germline V gene has CDR1 SGHDT and CDR2 YYEEEE. With 2 bases clipped from V and 2 bases from J, the junction kept 8 bases outside the gene matches. The CDR3 covers 16 residues. Here the CDR3 reads CASSFRQGLSTDTQYF. The CDR3 DNA follows: TGTGCCAGCAGCTTTCGACAGGGTTTGTCCACAGATACGCAGTATTTT.

This clonotype was seen only once. A single base separates this from a much larger clone, so it may be a read error. The chain employs TRBV10-1 and TRBJ2-1; tentatively, D is TRBD1 (5 bases). The CDR3 spans 14 residues. The V end was cut by 4 bases, the J end by 7 bases, with 14 bases between. The germline V gene has CDR1 WNHNN and CDR2 SYGVQD (reference sequence). The CDR3 here is CASSGSQGGNEQFF. The CDR3 DNA reads TGCGCCAGCAGTGGCTCCCAGGGTGGGAATGAGCAGTTCTTC.

This clonotype was recorded once. The genes are TRBV12-3 or TRBV12-4 and TRBJ1-1; D is ambiguous. The CDR3 runs 15 residues. V gave up 3 bases and J gave up 4 bases, with 15 bases separating them. The CDR3 region is CASSFQAAMSTEAFF. The CDR3 region has the DNA TGTGCCAGCAGTTTCCAGGCGGCCATGAGCACTGAAGCTTTCTTT.

This clonotype was counted a single time. The chain recombines TRBV18 with TRBJ1-2; D is possibly TRBD1 (5 bases). Between the trimmed V and J ends, which lost 0 bases and 3 bases, there was a span of 11 bases. Per germline, CDR1 KGHSH and CDR2 LQKENI. CDR3 length equals 15 residues. In DNA form, the CDR3 reads TGTGCCAGCTCACCACCGAATGGAGGGGACTATGGCTACACCTTC. Translation gives CASSPPNGGDYGYTF.

Many counts were recorded for this clonotype. This chain connects TRBV7-9 to TRBJ2-1, with unresolved D. V was cut by 8 bases and J by 5 bases, with 16 bases left in between. Germline assignment: CDR1 SEHNR and CDR2 FQNEAQ (reference sequence). CDR3 size: 14 residues. The CDR3 DNA reads as TGTGCCAGCCGAAAGGGCGGCGGTAACAATGAGCAGTTCTTC. Translated, it gives CASRKGGGNNEQFF. Full variable domain (outside the CDR3, taken from reference TRBV7-9 and TRBJ2-1): DTGVSQNPRHKITKRGQNVTFRCDPISEHNRLYWYRQTLGQGPEFLTYFQNEAQLEKSRLLSDRFSAERPKGSFSTLEIQRTEQGDSAMYLCASRKGGGNNEQFFGPGTRLTVL.

The chain carries TRBV18 and TRBJ2-7, with unresolved D. The V and J ends lost 6 bases and 6 bases respectively, with 15 bases between them. The CDR3 sequence is 13 residues long. Per the germline V gene, CDR1 is KGHSH and CDR2 is LQKENI. CDR3 loop: CASSVRADGEQYF. For the CDR3, the DNA is TGTGCCAGCTCGGTAAGGGCAGACGGCGAGCAGTACTTC.

At least ten counts were recorded for this clonotype. This chain links TRBV20-1 with TRBJ2-1; the match to TRBD2 covers 10 bases. The V and J ends lost 5 bases and 5 bases, in that order; junction bases with no gene match: 21. The CDR3 spans 19 residues. CDR1 DFQATT and CDR2 SNEGSKA come from the germline V gene (reference sequence). In DNA form, the CDR3 reads TGCAGTGCTTTATCTCTTCCGGCTAGCGGGAGCTCCGTGGACAATGAGCAGTTCTTC. Amino acid sequence: CSALSLPASGSSVDNEQFF.

Ten or more counts support this clonotype. The chain carries TRBV27 and TRBJ1-2, with 8 bases identical to TRBD1. The V segment lost 7 bases and the J segment 5 bases; nucleotides outside the gene matches: 6. Looked up from germline, CDR1 is MNHEY and CDR2 is SMNVEV (reference sequence). The CDR3 is 13 residues long. This CDR3 is CASKDRERYGYTF. The CDR3 DNA reads as TGTGCCAGCAAGGACAGGGAGAGGTATGGCTACACCTTC.

The CDR3 reads CASSPEGSGNQPQHF. The DNA for the CDR3 is TGTGCCAGCTCACCGGAGGGGAGCGGTAATCAGCCCCAGCATTTT. This chain uses TRBV18 with TRBJ1-5, with a possible D match to TRBD1 (5 bases). This CDR3 has 15 amino acids. Trimming took off 3 bases at V and 4 bases at J, with 13 bases between the two ends. Germline lookup yields CDR1 KGHSH and CDR2 LQKENI.

This clonotype occurred a few times. CDR3 in DNA: TGTGCCACCTTCCGTGGGCCCAATGAGCAGTTCTTC. Amino acid sequence: CATFRGPNEQFF. The rearrangement links TRBV6-5 to TRBJ2-1; no clear D gene. The V end was cut by 10 bases, the J end by 6 bases, with 13 bases between. Germline CDR1 and CDR2: MNHEY and SVGAGI. The CDR3 covers 12 residues.

A remark on this clonotype: This may arise from a read error, as a much more abundant clone is one base away. The chain employs TRBV10-3 and TRBJ2-4; 9 bases line up with TRBD2. The better agreement between TRBJ2-7 and the DNA end casts doubt on the J call. This CDR3 spans 15 amino acids. CDR1 and CDR2 from the germline V gene are ENHRY and SYGVKD. The CDR3 DNA is TGTGCCATCAGTGAGGGGCTGCGGGAGGGCACCGAGCAGTACTTC. It translates to CAISEGLREGTEQYF.

This clonotype was seen a handful of times. A much larger clone sits a single nucleotide away, making a read error possible. CDR3 bases: TGTGCCAACAGCCCGTTGGGGCAGGGGGCGGGTAATGAGCAGTTCTTC. It codes for CANSPLGQGAGNEQFF. The V call is TRBV11-2, the J call TRBJ2-1, with 8 bases fitting TRBD1. This CDR3 spans 16 amino acids. Looked up from germline, CDR1 is SGHAT and CDR2 is FQNNGV.

This clonotype was seen at least ten times. The chain combines TRBV7-2 with TRBJ2-1; D is perhaps TRBD1 (6 bases). Germline CDR1 reads SGHTA; CDR2 reads FQGNSA. The CDR3 extends over 12 amino acids. V lost 7 bases to trimming and J lost 7 bases, with 11 bases between them. The CDR3: CASNSQGNEQFF. The CDR3 DNA reads as TGTGCCAGCAACTCACAGGGAAATGAGCAGTTCTTC.

The chain joins TRBV5-1 to TRBJ1-1; D possibly corresponds to TRBD1 (6 bases). Per the germline V gene, CDR1 is SGHRS and CDR2 is YFSETQ. This CDR3 has 13 residues. Trimming cost V 4 bases and J 8 bases, with 15 bases left between them. CDR3 nucleotides: TGCGCCAGCAGCCCCTCCGGGGGGGCGGAAGCTTTCTTT. It specifies CASSPSGGAEAFF.

As for this clonotype: With a much larger clone just one base away, this may be a read error. DNA of the CDR3: TGTGCCAGCAGTTACGGGACTAGCGGGGGGCAGTACTTC. Translation gives CASSYGTSGGQYF. The chain uses TRBV6-2 or TRBV6-3 and TRBJ2-5; 15 positions agree with TRBD2. This CDR3 spans 13 amino acids. J gave up 11 bases and V 2 bases, and 0 bases lay outside the gene matches. Germline values: CDR1 MNHEY, CDR2 SVGEGT.

This clonotype was counted once. The germline gene is not matched at one end of the junction; a read error may be the cause. V gene TRBV4-1 combines with J gene TRBJ2-1; possible D gene TRBD1, 7 bases. Matching the DNA end better, TRBJ2-7 makes the J call doubtful. This CDR3 is 16 amino acids long. Per germline, CDR1 MGHRA and CDR2 YSYEKL. In nucleotides, the CDR3 is TGCGCCAGTAGCCAAGCCGGCAGGGGGGCCTACAATGAGCAGTACTTC. Its protein is CASSQAGRGAYNEQYF.

As to this clonotype: The germline gene is not matched at one end of the junction; a read error may be the cause. The gene calls are TRBV6-1 and TRBJ2-1, with TRBD2 as a possible D gene (5 bases). The CDR3 is made up of 17 amino acids. Germline-derived CDR1 and CDR2 are MNHNS and SASEGT. CDR3 in amino acids: CASRPLGGRRAHNEQFF. CDR3 DNA sequence: TGCGCCAGCAGGCCCCTAGGAGGCAGGAGAGCACACAATGAGCAGTTCTTC.

The chain uses TRBV9 and TRBJ2-7; D is unclear. Trimming pared 0 bases from V and 4 bases from J, leaving 11 bases between. Germline V CDR1 and CDR2: SGDLS, YYNGEE. The CDR3 spans 14 residues. The DNA for the CDR3 is TGTGCCAGCAGCGTAGGGCTAACTGGTTACGAGCAGTACTTC. It translates to CASSVGLTGYEQYF.

This clonotype was counted many times. V usage is TRBV3-1 and J usage is TRBJ1-1; 7 bases agree with TRBD1. J lost 4 bases, V lost 7 bases, and 12 bases had no gene match. The CDR3 totals 15 residues. Per germline, CDR1 LGHDT and CDR2 YNNKEL (reference sequence). DNA of the CDR3: TGTGCCAGCACCCCTAAGAGGGGGCAGGGCACTGAAGCTTTCTTT. The encoded protein is CASTPKRGQGTEAFF.

Only a few counts were recorded for this clonotype. V and J are TRBV20-1 and TRBJ2-1, with 9 bases fitting TRBD2. The germline V gene has CDR1 DFQATT and CDR2 SNEGSKA (reference sequence). The CDR3 covers 14 residues. V lost 5 bases, J lost 13 bases, and 15 bases stayed unmatched. CDR3 coding DNA: TGCAGTGCTTTTTCCAAGGGGGCTAGCGGGACCCAGTTCTTC. Its translation is CSAFSKGASGTQFF.

This rearrangement joins TRBV10-1 to TRBJ1-5, with D maybe TRBD1 (5 bases). This CDR3 contains 13 residues. V gave up 8 bases and J gave up 4 bases, with 12 bases separating them. Germline values: CDR1 WNHNN, CDR2 SYGVQD (reference sequence). The CDR3 DNA is TGCGCCAGCCAGGGAAACACGAATCAGCCCCAGCATTTT. Amino acid sequence: CASQGNTNQPQHF.

Ten or more counts support this clonotype. V gene TRBV5-1 combines with J gene TRBJ2-3; possibly TRBD1 for D (5 bases). Trimming stripped 4 bases from V and 3 bases from J, with 15 bases between. The length of the CDR3 is 15 residues. Germline CDR1 reads SGHRS; CDR2 reads YFSETQ. CDR3: CASSSPLTETDTQYF. CDR3 nucleotide sequence: TGCGCCAGCAGCAGCCCGCTGACAGAGACAGATACGCAGTATTTT.